This T cell receptor (beta chain) was found in a study of T cell responses to AZD1222 COVID-19 vaccine. With respect to this clone: Antigen: not known.

The study's findings and limits: When two AZD1222 doses had been given, Spike-specific TCR breadth and depth rose. There were vaccine-associated CD4 TCRs across spike, dominant at 160-218 and 743-854. Donors were largely white British and mainly female; clonal diversity was possibly underestimated. Seropositive AZD1222 recipients at baseline numbered only five or six.

Profiled with immunoSEQ multiplex PCR; TCRdb holds only in-frame clones, not every one. The data hold tens of thousands of clones, with around three quarters observed a single time. CDR1 LNHDA and CDR2 SQIVND come from the germline V gene (reference sequence). CDR3 length: 16 residues. The junction had 9 bases not matched to a gene; V was cut back by 9 bases and J by 0 bases. The specimen comprised peripheral blood, sampled on day 0 of AZD1222 vaccination. The chain is built from TRBV19 and TRBJ2-2, with 8 bases identical to TRBD1. This TCR derives from an adult in good health. The CDR3, as DNA: TGTGCCAGCTTCTGGGGCAGGGGGCCGAACACCGGGGAGCTGTTTTTT. Its translation is CASFWGRGPNTGELFF.